A single sample is the source of the 7 T cell receptor beta chains below, sequenced in a study of cytomegalovirus exposure and HLA in healthy donors (dated by TCRdb to about 2017). The library was built by means of the immunoSEQ multiplex PCR assay. A mixture of 60 forward primers for TCR Vbeta segments and 13 reverse primers for TCR Jbeta segments was used in the multiplex PCR. TCRdb holds this immuneACCESS table with in-frame rearrangements only. Some clones are missing; in checked studies, unresolved V genes explain under half, and the rest has no known cause. This sample comprises 84,000 or so clones, 77% of them detected only once. The ten largest clones capture about 4% of the sample. Sequenced input: PBMCs. The receptors originated from a man aged 30-40 years in good health and CMV-seronegative.

V usage is TRBV2 and J usage is TRBJ1-5; possible D gene TRBD1, 6 bases. Germline V gene data show CDR1 as SNHLY and CDR2 as FYNNEI. The ends were cut back, 6 bases at V and 3 bases at J, with 15 bases in the middle. This CDR3 region has 15 residues. CDR3 loop: CASSPNRAVNQPQHF. CDR3 sequence (DNA): TGTGCCAGCAGCCCGAACAGGGCCGTCAATCAGCCCCAGCATTTT.

The CDR3 loop reads CASSPGQGWKLFF. CDR3 bases: TGTGCCAGCTCACCGGGACAGGGCTGGAAACTGTTTTTT. This chain joins TRBV18 and TRBJ1-4; 9 bases map to TRBD1. From germline, CDR1 is KGHSH and CDR2 LQKENI. CDR3 size: 13 residues. J gave up 11 bases and V 3 bases, and 4 bases lay outside the gene matches.

This clone has just one count. The chain combines TRBV19 with TRBJ1-2; no clear D. Trimming removed 7 bases from V and 0 bases from J, with 9 bases in between. Germline loops: CDR1 LNHDA, CDR2 SQIVND (reference sequence). CDR3 length: 13 residues. The CDR3 reads CASTSLTNYGYTF. The CDR3 DNA is TGTGCCAGTACCTCACTAACTAACTATGGCTACACCTTC.

J is TRBJ1-1 and V is TRBV7-9, with D possibly matching TRBD1 (6 bases). Between the trimmed V and J ends, which lost 0 bases and 2 bases, there was a span of 13 bases. CDR3 length equals 16 residues. CDR1 and CDR2 from the germline V gene are SEHNR and FQNEAQ (reference sequence). In DNA, the CDR3 is TGTGCCAGCAGCTTAGCTAGGACAGTCTTAAACACTGAAGCTTTCTTT. It translates to CASSLARTVLNTEAFF. The variable domain in full, with the rest retrieved from reference TRBV7-9 and TRBJ1-1, is DTGVSQNPRHKITKRGQNVTFRCDPISEHNRLYWYRQTLGQGPEFLTYFQNEAQLEKSRLLSDRFSAERPKGSFSTLEIQRTEQGDSAMYLCASSLARTVLNTEAFFGQGTRLTVV.

This clone has only one observation. The chain has TRBV6-5 and TRBJ1-3; D possibly corresponds to TRBD1 (6 bases). Trimming took off 0 bases at V and 4 bases at J, with 10 bases between the two ends. The CDR3 runs 15 residues. CDR1 is MNHEY and CDR2 is SVGAGI in the germline V gene. This CDR3 reads CASSYSWDNGNTIYF. The CDR3 bases are TGTGCCAGCAGTTACTCGTGGGACAACGGAAACACCATATATTTT.

This clone was counted between two and nine times. J is TRBJ2-7 and V is TRBV10-1, with 8 bases fitting TRBD1. The junction had 10 bases not matched to a gene; V was cut back by 0 bases and J by 3 bases. Germline V lookup: CDR1 WNHNN, CDR2 SYGVQD (reference sequence). The CDR3 contains 17 residues. CDR3 DNA sequence: TGCGCCAGCAGTGAGTCGCAGGGGGCGTACACCTGCTACGAGCAGTACTTC. Translating it yields CASSESQGAYTCYEQYF.

The V gene is TRBV15, the J gene TRBJ1-2; TRBD1 agrees at 8 bases. The CDR3 extends over 15 amino acids. V lost 5 bases and J lost 1; bases outside the gene matches: 6. Germline CDR1 reads LNHNV; CDR2 reads YYDKDF (reference sequence). The CDR3 sequence: CATSDGTGINYGYTF. The CDR3 bases are TGTGCCACCAGCGACGGGACAGGAATTAACTATGGCTACACCTTC.